This is a list of T cell receptor beta chains from one sample in a study of Ad26.COV2.S vaccination and SARS-CoV-2 variants. Assay used: immunoSEQ multiplex PCR; TCRdb lists only in-frame clones, some missing. The data contain 400,000 to 450,000 clones, approximately 90% of them seen just once; the ten biggest clones take up less than 2%. The sample in question was peripheral blood, obtained in a trial of Ad26.COV2.S vaccine versus placebo. The receptor source for this set is a person aged 18-65 years who received the Ad26.COV2.S COVID-19 vaccine or a placebo. The CDR3 runs from the conserved cysteine through the conserved F or W. Each record gives: J gene, V gene, clone size, D gene, CDR3 DNA, CDR3 protein. D genes are given only for firm matches. The listing skips clone size in some rows; elsewhere it reads once, few, many or a size class.

j_gene: TRBJ2-3; v_gene: TRBV19; abundance: -; d_gene: TRBD1; CDR3nt: TGTGCCAGTAGTATTTTCGGCGGGACAGGGAGCACCACAGATACGCAGTATTTT; CDR3aa: CASSIFGGTGSTTDTQYF
j_gene: TRBJ2-3; v_gene: TRBV6-5; abundance: -; d_gene: TRBD2; CDR3nt: TGTGCCAGCAGGGCTAGCGGCTACACAGATACGCAGTATTTT; CDR3aa: CASRASGYTDTQYF
j_gene: TRBJ1-5; v_gene: TRBV7-8; abundance: -; d_gene: -; CDR3nt: TGTGCCAGCAGCTTAGATGTCGGTCCTGGGGGGCCAGGGCCCCAGCATTTT; CDR3aa: CASSLDVGPGGPGPQHF
j_gene: TRBJ1-1; v_gene: TRBV6-2/TRBV6-3; abundance: few; d_gene: -; CDR3nt: TGTGCCAGCAGTTACTACCGTCTCCCGAACACTGAAGCTTTCTTT; CDR3aa: CASSYYRLPNTEAFF
j_gene: TRBJ2-1; v_gene: TRBV13; abundance: -; d_gene: TRBD2; CDR3nt: TGTGCCAGCAGCACGACCCTCCGGACTAGCAGCGACAATGAGCAGTTCTTC; CDR3aa: CASSTTLRTSSDNEQFF
j_gene: TRBJ2-3; v_gene: TRBV27; abundance: -; d_gene: TRBD1; CDR3nt: TGTGCCAGCAGTCCGCCTCGGGACAGGGCCCCGCGAGATACGCAGTATTTT; CDR3aa: CASSPPRDRAPRDTQYF
j_gene: TRBJ2-5; v_gene: TRBV10-2; abundance: once; d_gene: -; CDR3nt: TGCGCCAGCACCTCGGGGGGCTCGGGCCTTCAAGAGACCCAGTACTTC; CDR3aa: CASTSGGSGLQETQYF
j_gene: TRBJ2-3; v_gene: TRBV6-6; abundance: -; d_gene: TRBD1; CDR3nt: TGTGCCAGCAACGCTGCTCGGGACAGGGCCACAGATACGCAGTATTTT; CDR3aa: CASNAARDRATDTQYF
j_gene: TRBJ2-2; v_gene: TRBV3-1/TRBV3-2; abundance: once; d_gene: -; CDR3nt: TGTGCCAGCAGCCAACTCTCTCGGAACACCGGGGAGCTGTTTTTT; CDR3aa: CASSQLSRNTGELFF
j_gene: TRBJ2-3; v_gene: TRBV9; abundance: -; d_gene: TRBD1; CDR3nt: TGTGCCAGCAGCTCGACAGGGGAAGCGTTAAGTCCCGAATACACAGATACGCAGTATTTT; CDR3aa: CASSSTGEALSPEYTDTQYF
j_gene: TRBJ1-5; v_gene: TRBV19; abundance: -; d_gene: -; CDR3nt: TGTGCCAGTACTATAGTAGTCGGGAATCAGCCCCAGCATTTT; CDR3aa: CASTIVVGNQPQHF
j_gene: TRBJ2-7; v_gene: TRBV5-8; abundance: -; d_gene: -; CDR3nt: TGTGCCAGCAGCTTGTCACACTCTAGCGTCTACGAGCAGTACTTC; CDR3aa: CASSLSHSSVYEQYF
j_gene: TRBJ1-2; v_gene: TRBV4-3; abundance: -; d_gene: -; CDR3nt: TGCGCCAGCAGCCAAGTCCCCCAGCCATCAGCTATTTATGGCTACACCTTC; CDR3aa: CASSQVPQPSAIYGYTF
j_gene: TRBJ2-3; v_gene: TRBV2; abundance: once; d_gene: -; CDR3nt: TGTGCCAGCAGTTTACGGATTAGCACAGATACGCAGTATTTT; CDR3aa: CASSLRISTDTQYF
j_gene: TRBJ2-5; v_gene: TRBV10-3; abundance: -; d_gene: TRBD2; CDR3nt: TGTGCCATCAGTGTGAGCGGGGGGGAAGAGACCCAGTACTTC; CDR3aa: CAISVSGGEETQYF
j_gene: TRBJ2-7; v_gene: TRBV18; abundance: -; d_gene: TRBD2; CDR3nt: TGTGCCAGCTCACCCGGGGGGGGATCCTACGAGCAGTACTTC; CDR3aa: CASSPGGGSYEQYF
j_gene: TRBJ2-2; v_gene: TRBV7-9; abundance: -; d_gene: -; CDR3nt: TGTGCCAGCAGCTTAGGAACCGGGGAGCTGTTTTTT; CDR3aa: CASSLGTGELFF